This T cell receptor beta chain derives from a study of shared clonotypes between healthy human individuals. Overall study: Per donor, CD8 memory used one plate, CD8 naive used two, CD4 memory used three and CD4 naive used three. Regarding the study as a whole: Sampling included only blood; tissue repertoires likely differ.

Recent vaccinations or acute infections were absent in the healthy HIV-negative adult donors. Memory CD4+ cells were the fraction left after CD45RA+ naive selection. Looked up from germline, CDR1 is SEHNR and CDR2 is FQNEAQ (reference sequence). CDR3 length equals 15 residues. With 4 bases clipped from V and 7 bases from J, the junction kept 6 bases outside the gene matches. A remark on this clone: Its antigen remains unidentified.

Assay used: immunoSEQ multiplex PCR; TCRdb lists only in-frame clones, some missing. The sample holds roughly 2.6 million clones; over 85% are singletons and the top ten take 0.13% to 0.15%. Sequenced material: naive CD4+ T cells sorted from blood. Subset here: CD45RA+ positively selected. The chain couples TRBV7-9 to TRBJ1-6; 8 bases fit TRBD1. This clonotype originated in a man between 18 and 29 years old in good health. The CDR3 reads CASSSSDRENSPLHF. CDR3 DNA sequence: TGTGCCAGCAGCTCCTCGGACAGGGAAAATTCACCCCTCCACTTT.